This passage covers 10 T cell receptor beta chains from one sample sequenced in a study of blood T cells in healthy people across ages. A second PCR of about 6 to 11 cycles used a sample-barcoded 5' primer and a J-beta primer mix. TCRdb reprocessed the 5' RACE reads with MiXCR, giving one entry per CDR3 protein. Of over 950,000 distinct CDR3 sequences in the sample, less than 45% were seen once. Sequencing was performed on blood. The receptors were gathered from a man aged 18 to 30 in good health.

The V call is TRBV3-1, the J call TRBJ1-2; D possibly corresponds to TRBD1 (5 bases). The V end was cut by 1 base, the J end by 4 bases, with 10 bases between. This CDR3 contains 14 residues. In germline, CDR1 is LGHDT, CDR2 YNNKEL (reference sequence). The CDR3 loop reads CASSQAHRLYGYTF. Written as DNA, the CDR3 is TGTGCCAGCAGCCAAGCCCACAGGCTCTATGGCTACACCTTC.

The chain combines TRBV5-1 with TRBJ2-6, with 7 bases identical to TRBD1. The trim removed 0 bases at V and 0 bases at J, leaving 6 bases unmatched. The germline V gene has CDR1 SGHRS and CDR2 YFSETQ. The CDR3 runs 18 residues. CDR3 region: CASSLVWDSLSGANVLTF. The CDR3, as DNA: TGCGCCAGCAGCTTGGTATGGGACAGTCTCTCTGGGGCCAACGTCCTGACTTTC.

The J gene is TRBJ1-2, the V gene TRBV6-2 or TRBV6-3, with D unresolved. The germline V gene has CDR1 MNHEY and CDR2 SVGEGT. The V gene lost 2 bases and the J gene lost 8 bases, with 6 bases spanning the gap. The CDR3 consists of 11 residues. CDR3: CASSYLVGYTF. CDR3 coding DNA: TGTGCCAGCAGTTACCTAGTAGGCTACACCTTC.

This clonotype was counted only a few times. The chain links TRBV20-1 to TRBJ2-5; TRBD2 agrees at 7 bases. This CDR3 contains 14 residues. V trimming: 1 base; J trimming: 0 bases; junction bases outside the gene matches: 2. Looked up from germline, CDR1 is DFQATT and CDR2 is SNEGSKA (reference sequence). As DNA, the CDR3 is TGCAGTGCTAGAGGGGAGGGATACCAAGAGACCCAGTACTTC. Translating it yields CSARGEGYQETQYF.

A few counts support this clonotype. The genes are TRBV27 and TRBJ2-7; D remains unclear. Trimming shortened V by 2 bases and J by 2 bases, and 13 bases separated the two germline ends. The CDR3 loop spans 15 amino acids. The germline gives CDR1 MNHEY, CDR2 SMNVEV (reference sequence). The CDR3 region has the DNA TGTGCCAGCAGTTTAAGGTCGTGGGTCCCCTACGAGCAGTACTTC. The encoded protein is CASSLRSWVPYEQYF.

V gene TRBV20-1 combines with J gene TRBJ2-1; no clear D. The CDR3 is 10 residues long. Per the germline V gene, CDR1 is DFQATT and CDR2 is SNEGSKA (reference sequence). Trimming stripped 3 bases from V and 9 bases from J, with 6 bases between. The CDR3 sequence is CSARGSEQFF. As DNA, the CDR3 is TGCAGTGCTAGGGGAAGTGAGCAGTTCTTC.

The chain combines TRBV12-3 or TRBV12-4 with TRBJ2-2; maybe TRBD2 (5 bases). The CDR3 has 14 amino acids. Trimming left V 11 bases short and J 1 base short, with 14 bases between. CDR3 region: CAAKRQLNTGELFF. Written as DNA, the CDR3 is TGTGCCGCAAAGCGGCAGTTGAACACCGGGGAGCTGTTTTTT.

This sequence joins TRBV4-2 and TRBJ1-3, with 8 nucleotides matching TRBD1. Germline loops: CDR1 LGHNA, CDR2 YNFKEQ. Germline trimming cut 0 bases from V and 2 bases from J; bases unmatched to any gene: 9. This CDR3 is built from 18 residues. CDR3 residues: CASSQERTGTGTGNTIYF. DNA of the CDR3: TGTGCCAGCAGCCAAGAAAGGACCGGGACAGGCACTGGAAACACCATATATTTT.

This clonotype was detected a few times. The CDR3 loop reads CAISSKERGYNEQYF. The CDR3 nucleotides are TGTGCCATCAGTTCTAAGGAGCGCGGCTACAATGAGCAGTACTTC. The chain carries TRBV10-3 and TRBJ2-5, with D uncertain. Trimming pared 5 bases from V and 11 bases from J, leaving 24 bases between. This CDR3 contains 15 residues. Germline V CDR1 and CDR2: ENHRY, SYGVKD.

This clonotype has a handful of counts. The chain combines TRBV20-1 with TRBJ2-1; 7 bases line up with TRBD2. The ends lost 3 bases at V and 4 bases at J; junction bases unmatched: 18. The length of the CDR3 is 18 residues. Germline V CDR1 and CDR2: DFQATT, SNEGSKA (reference sequence). CDR3 protein: CSARSAGDPDLLYNEQFF. CDR3 nucleotide sequence: TGCAGTGCTAGGTCGGCGGGGGACCCGGATTTGTTGTACAATGAGCAGTTCTTC.